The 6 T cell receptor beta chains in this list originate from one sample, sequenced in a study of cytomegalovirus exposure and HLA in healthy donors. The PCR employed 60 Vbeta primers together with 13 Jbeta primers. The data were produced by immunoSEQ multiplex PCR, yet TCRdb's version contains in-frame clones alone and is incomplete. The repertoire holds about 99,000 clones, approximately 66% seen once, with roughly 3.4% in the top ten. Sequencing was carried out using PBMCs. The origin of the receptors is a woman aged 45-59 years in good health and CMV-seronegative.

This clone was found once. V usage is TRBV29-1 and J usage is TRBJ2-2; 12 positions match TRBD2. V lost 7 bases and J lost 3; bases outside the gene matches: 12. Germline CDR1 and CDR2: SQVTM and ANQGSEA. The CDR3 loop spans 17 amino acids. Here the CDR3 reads CSEAQGLAGSYTGELFF. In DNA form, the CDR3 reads TGCAGCGAGGCGCAAGGACTAGCGGGGTCCTACACCGGGGAGCTGTTTTTT.

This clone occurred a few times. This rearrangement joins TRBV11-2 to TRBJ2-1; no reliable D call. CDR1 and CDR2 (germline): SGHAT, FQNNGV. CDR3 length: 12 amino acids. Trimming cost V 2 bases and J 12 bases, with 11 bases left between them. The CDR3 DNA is TGTGCCAGCAGCTTACCCCCCATGCGGCAGTTCTTC. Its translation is CASSLPPMRQFF.

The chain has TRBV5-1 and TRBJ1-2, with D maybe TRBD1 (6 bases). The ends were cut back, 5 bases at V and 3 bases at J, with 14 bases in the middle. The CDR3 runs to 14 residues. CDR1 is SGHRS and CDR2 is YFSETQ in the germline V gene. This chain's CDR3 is CASRNGQWDYGYTF. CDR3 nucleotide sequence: TGCGCCAGCAGAAATGGACAGTGGGACTATGGCTACACCTTC.

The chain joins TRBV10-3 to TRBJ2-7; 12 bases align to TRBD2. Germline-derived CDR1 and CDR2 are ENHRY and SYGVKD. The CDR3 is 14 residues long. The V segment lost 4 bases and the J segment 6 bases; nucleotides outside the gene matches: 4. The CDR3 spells CAISGTSGELEQYF. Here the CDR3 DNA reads TGTGCCATCAGTGGGACTAGCGGGGAGCTCGAGCAGTACTTC.

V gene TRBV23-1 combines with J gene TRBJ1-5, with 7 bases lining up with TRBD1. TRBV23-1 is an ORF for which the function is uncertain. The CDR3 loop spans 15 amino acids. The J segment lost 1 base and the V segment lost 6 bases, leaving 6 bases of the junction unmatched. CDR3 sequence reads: CASRRRGKSNQPQHF. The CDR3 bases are TGCGCCAGCAGGCGCAGGGGGAAGAGCAATCAGCCCCAGCATTTT.

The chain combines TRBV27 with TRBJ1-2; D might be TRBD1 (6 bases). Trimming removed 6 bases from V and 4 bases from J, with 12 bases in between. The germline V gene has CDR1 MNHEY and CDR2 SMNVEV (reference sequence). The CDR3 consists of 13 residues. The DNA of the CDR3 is TGTGCCAGCAGGGGGGCAGGGGTCTATGGCTACACCTTC. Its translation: CASRGAGVYGYTF.